The 31 T cell receptor beta chains in this list originate from one sample, sequenced in a study of shared clonotypes between healthy human individuals. Produced via immunoSEQ multiplex PCR; TCRdb's table is partial and in-frame only. The table has about 2.2 million clones, about 94% seen once. Naive CD8 cells, CD45RO-negative and positively selected for CCR7, excluded terminally differentiated effector memory CD45RA+ cells. Sequencing used naive CD8+ T cells from PBMCs. Every receptor here comes from a man younger than 35 in good health. Some clones in this sample may be carry-over from other donors' samples.

As DNA, the CDR3 is TGTGCCAGCAACCTGGAGGGAAGCAGGGACTATGGCTACACCTTC. Protein: CASNLEGSRDYGYTF. The chain uses TRBV28 and TRBJ1-2; D may be TRBD1 (5 bases). CDR1 is MDHEN, CDR2 SYDVKM, per germline. CDR3 length equals 15 residues. V lost 7 bases to trimming and J lost 3 bases, with 18 bases between them.

The chain employs TRBV27 and TRBJ2-7, with 8 positions matching TRBD2. The CDR3 is made up of 17 amino acids. Germline CDR1 reads MNHEY; CDR2 reads SMNVEV (reference sequence). Trimming at V came to 5 bases and at J to 0 bases, leaving 12 bases not matched to a gene. The CDR3 loop reads CASSPSAGTRVSYEQYF. CDR3 coding DNA: TGTGCCAGCAGTCCATCTGCCGGGACTAGGGTCTCCTACGAGCAGTACTTC.

About this clone: The sample contains more than one DNA sequence encoding this CDR3. The chain combines TRBV2 with TRBJ2-7; D is uncertain. V lost 4 bases and J 4 bases, leaving 2 bases between the germline ends. Germline V gene lookup returns CDR1 SNHLY and CDR2 FYNNEI. The CDR3 extends over 10 amino acids. CDR3 region: CASSGYEQYF. In DNA form, the CDR3 reads TGTGCCAGCAGTGGGTACGAGCAGTACTTC. The variable domain in full, with the rest retrieved from reference TRBV2 and TRBJ2-7, is EPEVTQTPSHQVTQMGQEVILRCVPISNHLYFYWYRQILGQKVEFLVSFYNNEISEKSEIFDDQFSVERPDGSNFTLKIRSTKLEDSAMYFCASSGYEQYFGPGTRLTVT.

J is TRBJ2-4 and V is TRBV28; tentatively, D is TRBD2 (5 bases). Trimming took off 2 bases at V and 8 bases at J, with 13 bases between the two ends. The CDR3 spans 14 residues. Per the germline V gene, CDR1 is MDHEN and CDR2 is SYDVKM. The CDR3 DNA follows: TGTGCCAGCAGTTTAAAAGGACCCGGGGACATTCAGTACTTC. This sequence encodes CASSLKGPGDIQYF. The full variable domain, completed using reference TRBV28 and TRBJ2-4, is DVKVTQSSRYLVKRTGEKVFLECVQDMDHENMFWYRQDPGLGLRLIYFSYDVKMKEKGDIPEGYSVSREKKERFSLILESASTNQTSMYLCASSLKGPGDIQYFGAGTRLSVL.

This rearrangement joins TRBV29-1 to TRBJ2-3; possibly TRBD1 for D (6 bases). With 4 bases removed from V and 4 bases from J, the gap between germline ends came to 15 bases. Germline V gene lookup returns CDR1 SQVTM and CDR2 ANQGSEA. This CDR3 region has 14 residues. The CDR3 protein is CSVVEDSLSDTQYF. The CDR3 DNA reads TGCAGCGTTGTCGAGGACAGCCTCTCAGATACGCAGTATTTT.

The chain uses TRBV13 and TRBJ1-2, with 10 bases fitting TRBD1. Germline V gene lookup returns CDR1 PRHDT and CDR2 FYEKMQ (reference sequence). CDR3 length equals 14 residues. With 5 bases clipped from V and 6 bases from J, the junction kept 6 bases outside the gene matches. CDR3 sequence reads: CASSHGTGADGYTF. The CDR3 DNA reads as TGTGCCAGCAGCCACGGGACAGGGGCGGATGGCTACACCTTC.

This clone was found once. J is TRBJ1-2 and V is TRBV6-1; no clear D gene. Trimming shortened V by 3 bases and J by 6 bases, and 14 bases separated the two germline ends. The germline V gene has CDR1 MNHNS and CDR2 SASEGT. The CDR3 is 14 amino acids. This chain's CDR3 is CASSDLGQLNGYTF. For the CDR3, the DNA is TGTGCCAGCAGTGATTTAGGGCAGCTAAATGGCTACACCTTC.

As to this clone: This same CDR3 is encoded by further DNA sequences in the sample. The V gene is TRBV27, the J gene TRBJ2-1; D is unclear. With 3 bases removed from V and 7 bases from J, the gap between germline ends came to 7 bases. CDR1 and CDR2 (germline): MNHEY, SMNVEV (reference sequence). The CDR3 runs to 12 residues. CDR3 protein: CASSLMGNEQFF. The CDR3 nucleotides are TGTGCCAGCAGTTTGATGGGGAATGAGCAGTTCTTC.

V and J are TRBV19 and TRBJ2-7; 9 bases are shared with TRBD2. Germline lookup yields CDR1 LNHDA and CDR2 SQIVND (reference sequence). This CDR3 spans 16 amino acids. V shed 5 bases, J shed 3 bases, and the junction held 11 bases outside the gene matches. The CDR3 bases are TGTGCCAGTAGTGAATCGGAGGCGGGAGGGTTCTACGAGCAGTACTTC. Translation: CASSESEAGGFYEQYF.

Regarding this clone: Other nucleotide sequences in the sample specify the same CDR3. The gene calls are TRBV15 and TRBJ2-1; no clear D gene. The ends were cut back, 5 bases at V and 7 bases at J, with 15 bases in the middle. The germline V gene has CDR1 LNHNV and CDR2 YYDKDF (reference sequence). The CDR3 is 14 residues long. CDR3: CATSPRVSTNEQFF. The CDR3 region has the DNA TGTGCCACCAGCCCACGGGTTTCTACGAATGAGCAGTTCTTC.

In its sample, this clone was seen once. The rearrangement uses TRBV27 and TRBJ1-1, with 8 bases matching TRBD1. Germline V gene lookup returns CDR1 MNHEY and CDR2 SMNVEV (reference sequence). The CDR3 has 17 residues. V lost 5 bases to trimming and J lost 10 bases; unmatched junction nucleotides: 21. The CDR3: CASSHLGPGGAGLGAFF. CDR3 sequence (DNA): TGTGCCAGCAGTCATCTTGGACCAGGGGGCGCTGGACTTGGAGCTTTCTTT.

J is TRBJ2-7 and V is TRBV27; 11 nucleotides align to TRBD2. The CDR3 spans 18 residues. Losses at the gene ends were 6 bases for V and 2 bases for J; bases not matched to a gene: 15. The germline V gene has CDR1 MNHEY and CDR2 SMNVEV (reference sequence). Here the CDR3 reads CASRLFSRLAGFAYEQYF. CDR3 nucleotides: TGTGCCAGCAGACTCTTTTCCAGACTAGCGGGATTCGCCTACGAGCAGTACTTC.

This clone was counted once. The V gene is TRBV6-1, the J gene TRBJ1-1; D is ambiguous. The CDR3 has 16 residues. The germline V gene encodes CDR1 MNHNS and CDR2 SASEGT. V lost 4 bases and J 1 base, leaving 16 bases between the germline ends. The CDR3 loop is CASSGQSGSQNTEAFF. The CDR3 region has the DNA TGTGCCAGCAGTGGGCAATCCGGGTCACAGAACACTGAAGCTTTCTTT.

The chain links TRBV6-5 to TRBJ2-7, with D perhaps matching TRBD2 (6 bases). CDR1 MNHEY and CDR2 SVGAGI come from the germline V gene. The V end lost 2 bases, the J end lost 3 bases, and 11 bases lay between the germline ends. The CDR3 is 14 amino acids. CDR3 in DNA: TGTGCCAGCAGTTACGGCCGGCGGGGCTACGAGCAGTACTTC. This encodes CASSYGRRGYEQYF.

The gene calls are TRBV7-6 and TRBJ2-1; possibly TRBD2 for D (6 bases). Germline CDR1 SGHVS, CDR2 FNYEAQ. The germline V and J ends were trimmed by 2 bases and 5 bases, with 16 bases remaining between them. The CDR3 totals 16 residues. CDR3 loop: CASSLLWRGKNNEQFF. The CDR3 DNA reads TGTGCCAGCAGCTTACTCTGGCGGGGAAAAAACAATGAGCAGTTCTTC.

The chain links TRBV6-5 to TRBJ2-7; D is unclear. Germline V lookup: CDR1 MNHEY, CDR2 SVGAGI. This CDR3 has 12 amino acids. Trimming removed 6 bases at V and 5 bases at J, with 11 bases between. The CDR3 reads CASSLGLNEQYF. In DNA form, the CDR3 reads TGTGCCAGCAGCCTCGGTTTGAACGAGCAGTACTTC.

V and J are TRBV11-2 and TRBJ2-7, with 8 bases lining up with TRBD2. Germline V lookup: CDR1 SGHAT, CDR2 FQNNGV. The CDR3 spans 15 residues. The J segment lost 0 bases and the V segment lost 1 base, leaving 2 bases of the junction unmatched. CDR3 sequence: CASSLGLANSYEQYF. CDR3 coding DNA: TGTGCCAGCAGCTTAGGACTAGCGAACTCCTACGAGCAGTACTTC.

V usage is TRBV2 and J usage is TRBJ1-4; perhaps TRBD1 as D (5 bases). CDR3 length: 15 residues. CDR1 is SNHLY and CDR2 is FYNNEI in the germline V gene. Trimming stripped 1 base from V and 7 bases from J, with 13 bases between. CDR3 nucleotides: TGTGCCAGCAGTGAAGGGCGGGGGGACCGTGAAAAACTGTTTTTT. Protein product: CASSEGRGDREKLFF. The variable domain in full, with the rest retrieved from reference TRBV2 and TRBJ1-4, is EPEVTQTPSHQVTQMGQEVILRCVPISNHLYFYWYRQILGQKVEFLVSFYNNEISEKSEIFDDQFSVERPDGSNFTLKIRSTKLEDSAMYFCASSEGRGDREKLFFGSGTQLSVL.

This chain joins TRBV5-6 and TRBJ1-2, with a tentative D call TRBD1 (6 bases). CDR1 SGHDT and CDR2 YYEEEE come from the germline V gene. Trimming pared 0 bases from V and 4 bases from J, leaving 25 bases between. There are 19 residues in the CDR3. Here the CDR3 DNA reads TGTGCCAGCAGCTTGGCCGAGTCGAGCGGGGGGGGCCAGTCCTATGGCTACACCTTC. Its protein product is CASSLAESSGGGQSYGYTF.

This sequence joins TRBV4-1 and TRBJ2-3, with D hard to call. V was clipped by 1 base and J by 6 bases, with 11 bases between them. CDR3 length equals 14 residues. Germline V CDR1 and CDR2: MGHRA, YSYEKL. The CDR3 loop is CASSQVLLGDTQYF. The DNA of the CDR3 is TGCGCCAGCAGCCAAGTTTTACTCGGCGATACGCAGTATTTT.

V is TRBV20-1 and J is TRBJ2-7, with unresolved D. This CDR3 contains 11 residues. V lost 3 bases, J lost 2 bases, and 5 bases lay in between. Germline V gene sequence: CDR1 DFQATT, CDR2 SNEGSKA (reference sequence). The CDR3 DNA sequence: TGCAGTGCTAGTGGGACCTACGAGCAGTACTTC. Residues: CSASGTYEQYF.

This chain joins TRBV5-1 and TRBJ2-3; 8 positions agree with TRBD1. The length of the CDR3 is 17 residues. Germline V gene lookup returns CDR1 SGHRS and CDR2 YFSETQ. V trimming: 2 bases; J trimming: 2 bases; junction bases outside the gene matches: 10. CDR3 region: CASSFREGDRYTDTQYF. Written as DNA, the CDR3 is TGCGCCAGCAGCTTTCGCGAGGGGGACAGGTACACAGATACGCAGTATTTT. The entire variable domain, with the rest obtained from reference TRBV5-1 and TRBJ2-3, is as follows: KAGVTQTPRYLIKTRGQQVTLSCSPISGHRSVSWYQQTPGQGLQFLFEYFSETQRNKGNFPGRFSGRQFSNSRSEMNVSTLELGDSALYLCASSFREGDRYTDTQYFGPGTRLTVL.

The chain links TRBV4-2 to TRBJ1-3; D not certain. The CDR3 is 19 residues long. Germline CDR1 is LGHNA and CDR2 is YNFKEQ. V gave up 1 base and J gave up 1 base, with 20 bases separating them. CDR3 sequence: CASSQVGKGIPLSGNTIYF. The CDR3 DNA reads as TGTGCCAGCAGCCAAGTTGGAAAAGGGATCCCCCTTTCTGGAAACACCATATATTTT.

This chain connects TRBV2 to TRBJ1-1; maybe TRBD1 (6 bases). With 8 bases removed from V and 7 bases from J, the gap between germline ends came to 17 bases. The CDR3 spans 13 residues. Germline V gene data show CDR1 as SNHLY and CDR2 as FYNNEI. Here the CDR3 DNA reads TGTGCCAGCCGGGGGCAGGGACATTATGAAGCTTTCTTT. It yields the protein CASRGQGHYEAFF.

The chain links TRBV29-1 to TRBJ2-1, with D hard to call. Trimming cost V 3 bases and J 4 bases, with 10 bases left between them. The CDR3 contains 13 residues. Germline V CDR1 and CDR2: SQVTM, ANQGSEA. CDR3 coding DNA: TGCAGCGTTGATTTACTACTATACAATGAGCAGTTCTTC. Protein: CSVDLLLYNEQFF.

This chain uses TRBV7-9 with TRBJ2-7, with D maybe TRBD1 (5 bases). Between the trimmed V and J ends, which lost 6 bases and 0 bases, there was a span of 15 bases. The CDR3 runs 15 residues. The germline V gene encodes CDR1 SEHNR and CDR2 FQNEAQ (reference sequence). The CDR3: CASSDRVLPSYEQYF. CDR3 nucleotide sequence: TGTGCCAGCAGTGACAGAGTTCTACCCTCCTACGAGCAGTACTTC.

The gene calls are TRBV7-9 and TRBJ2-7; D uncertain. The CDR3 extends over 12 amino acids. V lost 3 bases to trimming and J lost 6 bases, with 9 bases between them. Germline CDR1 SEHNR, CDR2 FQNEAQ (reference sequence). In DNA form, the CDR3 reads TGTGCCAGCAGCTTTAGCAATCCCGAGCAGTACTTC. The encoded protein is CASSFSNPEQYF.

The V gene is TRBV28, the J gene TRBJ2-2; TRBD1 agrees at 8 bases. In germline, CDR1 is MDHEN, CDR2 SYDVKM. The CDR3 loop spans 13 amino acids. V trimming: 10 bases; J trimming: 2 bases; junction bases outside the gene matches: 3. This CDR3 is CAIGTGNTGELFF. CDR3 coding DNA: TGTGCCATTGGGACAGGTAACACCGGGGAGCTGTTTTTT.

The V and J genes are TRBV5-5 and TRBJ2-7; TRBD1 is a possible D gene (5 bases). The germline CDR1 and CDR2 sequences are SGHKS and YYEKEE (reference sequence). This CDR3 has 14 amino acids. V lost 0 bases, J lost 1 base, and 8 bases lay in between. CDR3 amino acids: CASSLEPGSYEQYF. As DNA, the CDR3 is TGTGCCAGCAGCTTGGAACCAGGGTCCTACGAGCAGTACTTC.

The V gene is TRBV12-5, the J gene TRBJ1-3; D is unresolved. In germline, CDR1 is LGHNT, CDR2 FRNRAP. CDR3 length equals 13 residues. V lost 6 bases to trimming and J lost 8 bases, with 14 bases between them. The CDR3 loop reads CASGTNYGDTIYF. CDR3 in DNA: TGTGCTAGTGGCACGAACTACGGGGACACCATATATTTT.

The rearrangement uses TRBV27 and TRBJ1-4, with D possibly TRBD1 on 5 matching bases. CDR1 is MNHEY, CDR2 SMNVEV, per germline (reference sequence). Between the trimmed V and J ends, which lost 8 bases and 6 bases, there was a span of 16 bases. The CDR3 extends over 14 amino acids. The CDR3 protein is CASRAQGSDEKLFF. Here the CDR3 DNA reads TGTGCCAGCCGGGCCCAGGGTTCGGATGAAAAACTGTTTTTT.